The 14 T cell receptor beta chains below come from one sample, sequenced in a study of cytomegalovirus exposure and HLA in healthy donors (dated by TCRdb to about 2017). The library was made by the immunoSEQ multiplex PCR assay. The multiplex PCR relied on a mix of 60 forward primers for TCR Vbeta segments and 13 reverse primers for TCR Jbeta segments. The immuneACCESS repertoire file appears here via TCRdb, limited to in-frame rearrangements. These files lack a portion of the clones; in checked studies, under half of the deficit traces to unresolved V genes, and the cause of the others is not known. This sample comprises under 200,000 clones, about four fifths of them detected only once. Jointly, the top ten make up 2.3% of the sample. Sequenced sample: PBMCs. These receptors were collected from a woman aged 45-65 years in good health and CMV-seronegative.

The chain joins TRBV18 to TRBJ2-4, with TRBD1 matching 11 bases. This CDR3 region has 13 residues. Unmatched junction bases numbered 6, after V lost 2 bases and J lost 15 bases. CDR1 and CDR2 (germline): KGHSH, LQKENI. The CDR3 here is CASSPAGQGVGYF. CDR3 in DNA: TGTGCCAGCTCACCAGCGGGACAGGGGGTCGGGTACTTC.

The chain uses TRBV28 and TRBJ2-7; TRBD1 agrees at 7 bases. J gave up 3 bases and V 7 bases, and 9 bases lay outside the gene matches. The CDR3 has 14 amino acids. Germline CDR1 and CDR2: MDHEN and SYDVKM. The CDR3 sequence: CASTKGAGGYEQYF. The CDR3 nucleotides are TGTGCCAGCACCAAGGGGGCAGGGGGCTACGAGCAGTACTTC.

Turning to this clone: One end of the junction does not line up with germline, which may come from a read error. This chain joins TRBV28 and TRBJ2-4; 7 bases align to TRBD1. The CDR3 totals 11 residues. Germline V CDR1 and CDR2: MDHEN, SYDVKM. The CDR3 bases are TGTGCCAGCAGTCTCACAGGGGACAGTAACTTC. It is translated as CASSLTGDSNF.

A word on this clone: Other DNA sequences in this specimen translate into the identical CDR3. The chain is built from TRBV4-1 and TRBJ1-6, with D perhaps matching TRBD1 (6 bases). V shed 10 bases and J shed 7 bases, with 17 bases lying between them. Germline V gene lookup returns CDR1 MGHRA and CDR2 YSYEKL. This CDR3 comprises 14 residues. The CDR3 nucleotides are TGCGCCACCTCCCTTGGGGACACCAATTCACCCCTCCACTTT. Protein product: CATSLGDTNSPLHF.

This chain uses TRBV4-3 with TRBJ2-5, with a weak D call TRBD2 (5 bases). The germline V and J ends were trimmed by 4 bases and 5 bases, with 11 bases remaining between them. The CDR3 runs to 13 residues. Germline CDR1 and CDR2: LGHNA and YSLEER. CDR3 amino acids: CASSRTSKETQYF. The CDR3 nucleotides are TGCGCCAGCAGCCGAACTAGTAAGGAGACCCAGTACTTC.

The chain carries TRBV30 and TRBJ2-6; D is undetermined. The germline V gene encodes CDR1 GTSNPN and CDR2 SVGIG (reference sequence). The CDR3 has 15 amino acids. V dropped 3 bases and J dropped 4 bases, with 13 bases sitting between them. The CDR3 DNA reads TGTGCCTGGAGCCCACTCCCCAAGGGGGCCAACGTCCTGACTTTC. Amino acid sequence: CAWSPLPKGANVLTF. Together with reference TRBV30 and TRBJ2-6, the CDR3 gives the full variable domain: SQTIHQWPATLVQPVGSPLSLECTVEGTSNPNLYWYRQAAGRGLQLLFYSVGIGQISSEVPQNLSASRPQDRQFILSSKKLLLSDSGFYLCAWSPLPKGANVLTFGAGSRLTVL.

This clone has only one observation. The chain uses TRBV5-1 and TRBJ1-4; 9 positions match TRBD1. The V and J ends lost 4 bases and 2 bases, in that order; junction bases with no gene match: 9. CDR3 length equals 17 residues. In germline, CDR1 is SGHRS, CDR2 YFSETQ. CDR3 sequence (DNA): TGCGCCAGCAGCCTCGGACAGGGGACGGTGACTAATGAAAAACTGTTTTTT. Translated: CASSLGQGTVTNEKLFF.

The chain is built from TRBV10-3 and TRBJ2-3, with 8 bases fitting TRBD1. Per germline, CDR1 ENHRY and CDR2 SYGVKD. V dropped 6 bases and J dropped 6; count of bases not matched to a gene: 8. This CDR3 spans 14 amino acids. Here the CDR3 DNA reads TGTGCCATCAGCCCCGGACAGGGCTCGGATACGCAGTATTTT. It translates to CAISPGQGSDTQYF.

This clone showed up just once. J is TRBJ2-7 and V is TRBV19, with a weak D call TRBD2 (5 bases). V dropped 1 base and J dropped 6 bases, with 10 bases sitting between them. The CDR3 consists of 13 residues. The germline V gene encodes CDR1 LNHDA and CDR2 SQIVND (reference sequence). The chain's CDR3 is CASSIVPGIEQYF. CDR3 sequence (DNA): TGTGCCAGTAGTATAGTCCCGGGAATCGAGCAGTACTTC.

The chain employs TRBV7-2 and TRBJ2-1, with TRBD1 as a possible D gene (6 bases). The CDR3 totals 16 residues. Trimming cost V 5 bases and J 4 bases, with 18 bases left between them. The germline CDR1 and CDR2 sequences are SGHTA and FQGNSA. CDR3 nucleotides: TGTGCCAGCAGCCCCGGACAGCTCACCCTGTACAATGAGCAGTTCTTC. It yields the protein CASSPGQLTLYNEQFF.

Comment on this clone: This specimen includes other DNA sequences encoding the same CDR3. The genes are TRBV5-1 and TRBJ2-3; D ambiguous. Trimming removed 0 bases from V and 3 bases from J, with 8 bases in between. The CDR3 length is 14 residues. Germline-derived CDR1 and CDR2 are SGHRS and YFSETQ. This CDR3 reads CASSLAGGTDTQYF. The CDR3 nucleotides are TGCGCCAGCAGCTTGGCCGGCGGAACAGATACGCAGTATTTT.

The V gene is TRBV29-1, the J gene TRBJ2-1, with 7 bases aligning to TRBD2. This CDR3 has 15 residues. J gave up 0 bases and V 0 bases, and 2 bases lay outside the gene matches. CDR1 is SQVTM and CDR2 is ANQGSEA in the germline V gene. Here the CDR3 reads CSVEDGGGSYNEQFF. CDR3 DNA sequence: TGCAGCGTTGAAGATGGCGGGGGCTCCTACAATGAGCAGTTCTTC.

The J gene is TRBJ2-2, the V gene TRBV4-3, with TRBD2 as a possible D gene (7 bases). Trimming removed 0 bases from V and 0 bases from J, with 14 bases in between. CDR1 LGHNA and CDR2 YSLEER come from the germline V gene. CDR3 length: 18 residues. CDR3 loop: CASSQDWGGGPNTGELFF. The CDR3, as DNA: TGCGCCAGCAGCCAAGATTGGGGCGGGGGCCCGAACACCGGGGAGCTGTTTTTT.

The chain couples TRBV2 to TRBJ1-4; TRBD1 matches 10 bases. J gave up 15 bases and V 2 bases, and 3 bases lay outside the gene matches. Looked up from germline, CDR1 is SNHLY and CDR2 is FYNNEI. The CDR3 consists of 12 residues. The CDR3 nucleotides read TGTGCCAGCAGTGAAATCGGGACAGGGGTGTTTTTT. Protein product: CASSEIGTGVFF.